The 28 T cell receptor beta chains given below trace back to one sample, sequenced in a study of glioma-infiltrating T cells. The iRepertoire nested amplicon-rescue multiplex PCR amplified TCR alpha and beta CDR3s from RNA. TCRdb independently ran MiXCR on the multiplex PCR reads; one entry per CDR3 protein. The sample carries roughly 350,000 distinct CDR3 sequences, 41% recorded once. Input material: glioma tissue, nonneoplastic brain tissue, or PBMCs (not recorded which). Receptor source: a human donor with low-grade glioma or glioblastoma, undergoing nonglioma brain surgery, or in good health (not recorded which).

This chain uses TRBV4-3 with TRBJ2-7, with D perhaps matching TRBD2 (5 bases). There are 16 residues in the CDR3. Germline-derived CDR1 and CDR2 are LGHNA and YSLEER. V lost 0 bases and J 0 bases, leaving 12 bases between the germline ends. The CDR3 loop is CASSQDLWTFSYEQYF. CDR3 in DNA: TGCGCCAGCAGCCAAGATCTTTGGACTTTCTCCTACGAGCAGTACTTC.

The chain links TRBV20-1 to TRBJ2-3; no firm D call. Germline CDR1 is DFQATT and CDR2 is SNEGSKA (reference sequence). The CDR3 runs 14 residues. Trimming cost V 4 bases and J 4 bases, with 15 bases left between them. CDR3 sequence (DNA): TGCAGTGCTATATATAGTCCGAATGCAGATACGCAGTATTTT. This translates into CSAIYSPNADTQYF.

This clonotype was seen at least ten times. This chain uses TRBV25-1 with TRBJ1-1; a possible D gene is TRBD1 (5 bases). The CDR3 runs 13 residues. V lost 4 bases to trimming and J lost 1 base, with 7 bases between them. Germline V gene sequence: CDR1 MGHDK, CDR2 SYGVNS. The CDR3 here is CASSVQANTEAFF. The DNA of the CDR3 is TGTGCCAGCAGTGTACAGGCGAACACTGAAGCTTTCTTT.

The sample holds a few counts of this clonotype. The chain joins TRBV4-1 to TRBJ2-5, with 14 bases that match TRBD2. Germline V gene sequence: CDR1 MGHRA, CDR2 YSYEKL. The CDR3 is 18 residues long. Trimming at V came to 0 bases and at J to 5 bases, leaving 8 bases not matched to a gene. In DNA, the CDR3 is TGCGCCAGCAGCCAAGATTGGACTAGCGGGAGGACACGGGAGACCCAGTACTTC. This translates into CASSQDWTSGRTRETQYF.

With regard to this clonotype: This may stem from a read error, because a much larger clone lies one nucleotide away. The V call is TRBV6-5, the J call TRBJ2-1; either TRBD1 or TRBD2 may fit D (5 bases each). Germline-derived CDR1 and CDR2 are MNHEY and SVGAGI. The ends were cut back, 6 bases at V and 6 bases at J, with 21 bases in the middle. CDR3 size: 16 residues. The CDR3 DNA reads TGTGCCAGCAGCGGCCGAGAAGGGTTGAGGGGCAATGAGCAGTTCTTC. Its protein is CASSGREGLRGNEQFF.

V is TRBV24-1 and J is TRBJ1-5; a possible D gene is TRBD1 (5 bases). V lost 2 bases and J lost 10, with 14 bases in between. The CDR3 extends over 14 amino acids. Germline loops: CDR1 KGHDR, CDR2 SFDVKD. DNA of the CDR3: TGTGCCACCAGTGATTCTCCTGGGGGTCATCCCCAGCATTTT. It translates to CATSDSPGGHPQHF.

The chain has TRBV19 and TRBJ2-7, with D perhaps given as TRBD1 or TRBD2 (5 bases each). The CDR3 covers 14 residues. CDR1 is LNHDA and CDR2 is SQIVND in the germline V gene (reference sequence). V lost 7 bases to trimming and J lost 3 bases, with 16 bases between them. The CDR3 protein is CASTLSRDHYEQYF. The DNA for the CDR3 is TGTGCCAGTACTCTAAGCCGGGACCACTACGAGCAGTACTTC.

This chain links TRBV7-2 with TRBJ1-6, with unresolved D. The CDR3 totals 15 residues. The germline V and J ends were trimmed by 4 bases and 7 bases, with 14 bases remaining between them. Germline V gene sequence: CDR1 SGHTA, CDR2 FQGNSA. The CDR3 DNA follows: TGTGCCAGCAGCTCAGGAAGGGCCGAGAATTCACCCCTCCACTTT. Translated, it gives CASSSGRAENSPLHF.

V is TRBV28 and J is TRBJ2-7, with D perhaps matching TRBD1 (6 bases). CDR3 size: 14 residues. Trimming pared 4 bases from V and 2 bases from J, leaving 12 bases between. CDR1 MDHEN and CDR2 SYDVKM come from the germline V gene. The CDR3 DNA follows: TGTGCCAGCAGTTCTCCCGGGACAACCTACGAGCAGTACTTC. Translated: CASSSPGTTYEQYF.

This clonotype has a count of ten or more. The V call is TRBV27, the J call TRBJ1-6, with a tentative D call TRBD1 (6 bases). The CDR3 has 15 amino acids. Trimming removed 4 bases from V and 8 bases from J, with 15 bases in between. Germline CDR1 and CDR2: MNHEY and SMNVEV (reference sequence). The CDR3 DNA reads TGTGCCAGCAGTTCCCCGAGGGGGGCGTATTCACCCCTCCACTTT. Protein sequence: CASSSPRGAYSPLHF.

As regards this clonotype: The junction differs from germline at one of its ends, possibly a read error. CDR3 sequence reads: CASSQDPLFGPQHF. For the CDR3, the DNA is TGCGCCAGCAGCCAAGATCCGTTGTTTGGGCCCCAGCATTTT. This chain joins TRBV7-9 and TRBJ1-5, with D hard to call. CDR3 size: 14 residues. Germline V gene lookup returns CDR1 SEHNR and CDR2 FQNEAQ (reference sequence).

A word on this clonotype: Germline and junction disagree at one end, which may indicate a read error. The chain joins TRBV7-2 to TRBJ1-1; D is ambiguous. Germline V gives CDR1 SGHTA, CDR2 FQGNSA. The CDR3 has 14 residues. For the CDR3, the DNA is TGTGCCAGCAGCGTATCGGCCGCGAACACTGAAGATTTCTTT. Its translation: CASSVSAANTEDFF.

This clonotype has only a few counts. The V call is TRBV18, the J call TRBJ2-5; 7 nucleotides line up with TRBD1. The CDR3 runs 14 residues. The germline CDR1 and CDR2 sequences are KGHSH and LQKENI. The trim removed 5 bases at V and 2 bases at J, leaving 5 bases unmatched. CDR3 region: CASSSRTGQETQYF. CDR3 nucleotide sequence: TGTGCCAGCTCATCCCGGACAGGTCAAGAGACCCAGTACTTC.

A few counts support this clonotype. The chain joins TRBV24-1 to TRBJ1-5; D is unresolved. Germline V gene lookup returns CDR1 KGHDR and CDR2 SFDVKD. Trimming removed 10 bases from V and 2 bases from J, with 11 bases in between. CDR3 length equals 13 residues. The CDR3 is CATAPRGNQPQHF. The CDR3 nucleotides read TGTGCCACGGCCCCGCGGGGCAATCAGCCCCAGCATTTT.

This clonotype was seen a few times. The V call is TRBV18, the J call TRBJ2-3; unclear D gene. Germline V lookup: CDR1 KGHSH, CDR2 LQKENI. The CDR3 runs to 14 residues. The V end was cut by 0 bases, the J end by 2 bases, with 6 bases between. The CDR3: CASSPPMNTDTQYF. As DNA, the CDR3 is TGTGCCAGCTCACCACCGATGAACACAGATACGCAGTATTTT. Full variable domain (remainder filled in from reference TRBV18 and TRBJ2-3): NAGVMQNPRHLVRRRGQEARLRCSPMKGHSHVYWYRQLPEEGLKFMVYLQKENIIDESGMPKERFSAEFPKEGPSILRIQQVVRGDSAAYFCASSPPMNTDTQYFGPGTRLTVL.

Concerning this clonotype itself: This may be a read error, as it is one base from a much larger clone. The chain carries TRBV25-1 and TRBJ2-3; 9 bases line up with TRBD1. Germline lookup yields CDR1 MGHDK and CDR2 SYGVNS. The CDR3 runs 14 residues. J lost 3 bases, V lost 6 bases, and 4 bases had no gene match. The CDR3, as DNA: TGTGCCAGCAGAGACGACAGGGGGACAGATACGCAGTATTTT. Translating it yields CASRDDRGTDTQYF.

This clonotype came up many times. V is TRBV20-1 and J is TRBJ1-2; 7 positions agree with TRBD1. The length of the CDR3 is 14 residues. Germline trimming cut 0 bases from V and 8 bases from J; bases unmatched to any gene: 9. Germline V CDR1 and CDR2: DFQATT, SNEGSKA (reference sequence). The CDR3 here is CSARDRTGGGGYTF. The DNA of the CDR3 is TGCAGTGCTAGAGACCGGACAGGCGGTGGCGGCTACACCTTC.

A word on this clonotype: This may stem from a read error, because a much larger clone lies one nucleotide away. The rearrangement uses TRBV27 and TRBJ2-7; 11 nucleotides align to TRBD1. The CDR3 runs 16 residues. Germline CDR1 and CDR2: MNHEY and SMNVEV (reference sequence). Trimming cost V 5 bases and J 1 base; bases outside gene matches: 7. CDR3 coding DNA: TGTGCCAGCAGTCGAGGACAGGGGGCTATTTCCTACGAGCAGTACTTC. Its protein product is CASSRGQGAISYEQYF.

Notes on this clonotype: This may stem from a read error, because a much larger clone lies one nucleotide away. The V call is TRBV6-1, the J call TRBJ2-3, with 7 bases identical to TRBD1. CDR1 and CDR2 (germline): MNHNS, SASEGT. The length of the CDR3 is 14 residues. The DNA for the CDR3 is TGTGCCAGCAGTTTAAAGGGGGCGGCAGATACGCAGTTTTTT. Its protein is CASSLKGAADTQFF.

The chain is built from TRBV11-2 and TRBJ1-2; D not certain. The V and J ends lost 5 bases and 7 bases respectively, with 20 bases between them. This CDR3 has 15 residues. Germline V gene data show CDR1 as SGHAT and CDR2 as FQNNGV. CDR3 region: CASSVTVSVGFGYTF. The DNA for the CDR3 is TGTGCCAGCAGCGTAACCGTTAGTGTTGGTTTTGGCTACACCTTC.

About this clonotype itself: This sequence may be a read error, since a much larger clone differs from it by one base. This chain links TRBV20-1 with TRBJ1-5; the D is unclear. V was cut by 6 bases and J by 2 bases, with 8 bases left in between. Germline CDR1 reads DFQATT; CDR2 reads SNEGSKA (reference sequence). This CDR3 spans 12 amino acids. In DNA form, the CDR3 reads TGCAGTGCCGAGGACTGCAATCAGCCCCAGCATTTT. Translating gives CSAEDCNQPQHF.

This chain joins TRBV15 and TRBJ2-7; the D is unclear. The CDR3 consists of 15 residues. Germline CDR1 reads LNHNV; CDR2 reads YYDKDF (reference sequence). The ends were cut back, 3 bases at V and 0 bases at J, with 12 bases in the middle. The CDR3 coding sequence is TGTGCCACCAGCAGTCCACTCCAAAGCTCCTACGAGCAGTACTTC. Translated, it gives CATSSPLQSSYEQYF.

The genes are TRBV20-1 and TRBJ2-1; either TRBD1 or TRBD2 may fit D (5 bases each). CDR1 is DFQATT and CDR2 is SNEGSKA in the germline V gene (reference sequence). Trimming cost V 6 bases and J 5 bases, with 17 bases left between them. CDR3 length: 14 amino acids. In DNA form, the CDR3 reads TGCAGTGCACACGCCGGGGACGCCCACAATGAGCAGTTCTTC. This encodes CSAHAGDAHNEQFF.

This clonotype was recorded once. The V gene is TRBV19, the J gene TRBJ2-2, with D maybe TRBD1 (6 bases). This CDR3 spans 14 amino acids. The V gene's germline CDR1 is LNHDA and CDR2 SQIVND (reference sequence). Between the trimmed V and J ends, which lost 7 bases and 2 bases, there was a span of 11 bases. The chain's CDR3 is CASTPGTNTGELFF. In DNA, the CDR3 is TGTGCCAGTACCCCCGGGACAAACACCGGGGAGCTGTTTTTT.

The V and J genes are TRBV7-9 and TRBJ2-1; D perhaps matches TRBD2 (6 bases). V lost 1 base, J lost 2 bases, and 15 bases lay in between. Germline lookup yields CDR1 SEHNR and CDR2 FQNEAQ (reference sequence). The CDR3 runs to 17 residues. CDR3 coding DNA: TGTGCCAGCAGCTTAGGGTTATCGGGAGAAGCCTACAATGAGCAGTTCTTC. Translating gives CASSLGLSGEAYNEQFF.

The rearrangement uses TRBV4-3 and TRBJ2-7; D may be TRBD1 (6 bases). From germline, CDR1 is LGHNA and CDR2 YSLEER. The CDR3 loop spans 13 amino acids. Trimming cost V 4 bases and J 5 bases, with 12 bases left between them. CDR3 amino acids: CASSRTTGNEQYF. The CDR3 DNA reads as TGCGCCAGCAGCCGCACGACAGGCAACGAGCAGTACTTC.

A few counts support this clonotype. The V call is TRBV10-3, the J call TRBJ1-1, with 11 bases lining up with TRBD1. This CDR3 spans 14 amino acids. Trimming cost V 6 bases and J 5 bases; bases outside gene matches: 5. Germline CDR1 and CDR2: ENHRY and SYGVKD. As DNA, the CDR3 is TGTGCCATCAGGGGGGGACAGGGGGATACTGAAGCTTTCTTT. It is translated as CAIRGGQGDTEAFF.

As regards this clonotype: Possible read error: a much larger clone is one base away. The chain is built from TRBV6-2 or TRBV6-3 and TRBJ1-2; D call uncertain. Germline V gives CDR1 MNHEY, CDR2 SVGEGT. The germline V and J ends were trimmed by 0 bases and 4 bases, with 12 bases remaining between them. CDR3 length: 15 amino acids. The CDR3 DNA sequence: TGTGCCAGCAGTTACTCGAAAAAGGGTCTCTATGGCTACACCTTC. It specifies CASSYSKKGLYGYTF.